These 14 T cell receptor beta chains were all obtained from the same sample, sequenced in a study of blood T cell repertoires in COVID-19. Some clones are missing from TCRdb's copy, which holds only in-frame ones; the method was immunoSEQ multiplex PCR. The repertoire holds 250,000 to 300,000 clones, with 80% to 85% as singletons. The specimen was peripheral blood. These receptors all stem from a woman aged 55-69 years with active or convalescent COVID-19.

This clone appeared a single time. The chain joins TRBV19 to TRBJ1-3, with D unresolved. CDR1 is LNHDA and CDR2 is SQIVND in the germline V gene (reference sequence). There are 14 residues in the CDR3. V lost 1 base and J lost 0, with 4 bases in between. The CDR3 loop reads CASSIGASGNTIYF. CDR3 nucleotides: TGTGCCAGTAGTATAGGAGCCTCTGGAAACACCATATATTTT.

J is TRBJ1-1 and V is TRBV6-2 or TRBV6-3; 7 nucleotides match TRBD1. The CDR3 runs to 15 residues. The junction had 7 bases not matched to a gene; V was cut back by 4 bases and J by 2 bases. Germline CDR1 reads MNHEY; CDR2 reads SVGEGT. This CDR3 is CASSSPGGGNTEAFF. Here the CDR3 DNA reads TGTGCCAGCAGTTCCCCAGGAGGGGGCAACACTGAAGCTTTCTTT.

The J gene is TRBJ1-6, the V gene TRBV7-9; a possible D gene is TRBD1 (5 bases). The CDR3 contains 15 residues. Germline V lookup: CDR1 SEHNR, CDR2 FQNEAQ (reference sequence). V was pared by 5 bases and J by 6 bases, with 14 bases between. The CDR3 spells CASSVSGLLNSPLHF. The CDR3 DNA reads TGTGCCAGCAGCGTATCAGGGTTGCTTAATTCACCCCTCCACTTT.

This rearrangement joins TRBV2 to TRBJ2-1, with D possibly being TRBD1 (6 bases). Trimming pared 8 bases from V and 0 bases from J, leaving 11 bases between. The CDR3 loop spans 14 amino acids. Germline V gene data show CDR1 as SNHLY and CDR2 as FYNNEI. The CDR3 region is CASWTASSYNEQFF. The DNA of the CDR3 is TGTGCCAGCTGGACAGCGAGCTCCTACAATGAGCAGTTCTTC.

The chain employs TRBV19 and TRBJ2-1; 15 bases agree with TRBD2. The germline gives CDR1 LNHDA, CDR2 SQIVND (reference sequence). The J segment lost 0 bases and the V segment lost 4 bases, leaving 7 bases of the junction unmatched. The CDR3 runs 19 residues. The CDR3 region is CASSRSGTSGGSSYNEQFF. The DNA of the CDR3 is TGTGCCAGTAGTAGATCCGGGACTAGCGGGGGGAGCTCCTACAATGAGCAGTTCTTC.

J is TRBJ2-1 and V is TRBV5-1, with D perhaps matching TRBD2 (6 bases). CDR1 is SGHRS and CDR2 is YFSETQ in the germline V gene. This CDR3 is built from 14 residues. Deletions cut 0 bases from V and 5 bases from J, with 9 bases between. The CDR3 DNA sequence: TGCGCCAGCAGCTTGGATTGGACTAACAATGAGCAGTTCTTC. Translated, it gives CASSLDWTNNEQFF.

This CDR3 is CASSRGDRAYNEQFF. The CDR3 nucleotides are TGTGCCAGCAGCCGAGGGGACAGGGCCTACAATGAGCAGTTCTTC. The chain joins TRBV7-8 to TRBJ2-1; TRBD1 matches 9 bases. The CDR3 has 15 amino acids. V shed 5 bases and J 2 bases; nucleotides not matched to a gene: 4. The germline V gene encodes CDR1 SGHVS and CDR2 FQNEAQ.

This sequence joins TRBV5-1 and TRBJ1-1; TRBD1 aligns across 8 bases. V lost 3 bases to trimming and J lost 4 bases; unmatched junction nucleotides: 11. The CDR3 spans 16 residues. Germline V gene sequence: CDR1 SGHRS, CDR2 YFSETQ. The CDR3 DNA is TGCGCCAGCAGCTACTCAGGGGGCGGGAGTACCACTGAAGCTTTCTTT. It is translated as CASSYSGGGSTTEAFF. Drawing the rest from reference TRBV5-1 and TRBJ1-1, the complete variable domain is KAGVTQTPRYLIKTRGQQVTLSCSPISGHRSVSWYQQTPGQGLQFLFEYFSETQRNKGNFPGRFSGRQFSNSRSEMNVSTLELGDSALYLCASSYSGGGSTTEAFFGQGTRLTVV.

The chain uses TRBV30 and TRBJ2-3; possibly TRBD2 for D (5 bases). CDR3 size: 15 residues. Germline V gene data show CDR1 as GTSNPN and CDR2 as SVGIG (reference sequence). Trimming stripped 3 bases from V and 1 base from J, with 14 bases between. This CDR3 reads CAWRLAGARTDTQYF. The CDR3 DNA is TGTGCCTGGAGACTGGCGGGCGCTCGCACAGATACGCAGTATTTT.

The gene calls are TRBV19 and TRBJ1-2; a weak D match, TRBD1 (6 bases). CDR3 length: 15 amino acids. With 5 bases removed from V and 6 bases from J, the gap between germline ends came to 19 bases. CDR1 is LNHDA and CDR2 is SQIVND in the germline V gene (reference sequence). The CDR3, as DNA: TGTGCCAGTAGTGGAAGAGGGGCAGGGGAAAATGGCTACACCTTC. Translating gives CASSGRGAGENGYTF.

This rearrangement joins TRBV3-1 (or the pseudogene TRBV3-2) to TRBJ2-6; possible D gene TRBD1, 5 bases. The ends were cut back, 4 bases at V and 1 base at J, with 8 bases in the middle. Germline CDR1 LGHDT, CDR2 YNNKEL (reference sequence). The CDR3 length is 15 residues. The CDR3 DNA sequence: TGTGCCAGCAGCCCCCACAGGTCTGGGGCCAACGTCCTGACTTTC. It yields the protein CASSPHRSGANVLTF.

This chain uses TRBV4-3 with TRBJ1-5, with TRBD1 matching over 8 bases. The germline V gene has CDR1 LGHNA and CDR2 YSLEER. With 4 bases clipped from V and 7 bases from J, the junction kept 9 bases outside the gene matches. This CDR3 is built from 15 residues. The CDR3 region is CASSRSTGGRQPQHF. CDR3 in DNA: TGCGCCAGCAGCCGTTCAACAGGGGGACGGCAGCCCCAGCATTTT.

On this clone: One end of the junction fails to match germline, which may point to a read error. V gene TRBV13 combines with J gene TRBJ1-2; 9 bases align to TRBD1. The CDR3 covers 11 residues. Germline CDR1 is PRHDT and CDR2 is FYEKMQ (reference sequence). CDR3 in amino acids: CASSFTDRGFF. In DNA form, the CDR3 reads TGTGCCAGCAGCTTTACGGACAGGGGCTTCTTC.

The chain uses TRBV21-1 and TRBJ1-2. TRBV21-1 constitutes a pseudogene. This CDR3 has 17 amino acids. CDR3 coding DNA: TGTGCCAGCAGCAAAGCGCGGCGGGGGAGTGCTAACTATGGCTACACCTTC. This sequence encodes CASSKARRGSANYGYTF.